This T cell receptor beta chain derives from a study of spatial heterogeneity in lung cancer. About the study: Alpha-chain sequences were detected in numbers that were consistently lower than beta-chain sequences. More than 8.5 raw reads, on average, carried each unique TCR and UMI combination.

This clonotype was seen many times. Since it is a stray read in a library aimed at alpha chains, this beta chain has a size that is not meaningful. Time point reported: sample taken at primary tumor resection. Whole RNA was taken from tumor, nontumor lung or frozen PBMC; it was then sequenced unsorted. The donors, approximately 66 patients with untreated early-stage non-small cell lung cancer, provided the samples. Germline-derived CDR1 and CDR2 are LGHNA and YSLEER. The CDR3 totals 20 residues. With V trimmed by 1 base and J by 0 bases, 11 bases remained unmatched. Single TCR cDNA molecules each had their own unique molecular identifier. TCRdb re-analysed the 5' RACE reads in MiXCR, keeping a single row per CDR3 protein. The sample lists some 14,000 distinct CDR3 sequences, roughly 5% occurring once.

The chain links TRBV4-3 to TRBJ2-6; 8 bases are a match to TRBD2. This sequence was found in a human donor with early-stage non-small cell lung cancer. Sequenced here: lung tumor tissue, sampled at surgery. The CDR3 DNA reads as TGCGCCAGCAGCCAAGTTAGCGGGACTCCCACTTACTCTGGGGCCAACGTCCTGACTTTC. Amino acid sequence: CASSQVSGTPTYSGANVLTF.